A selection of T cell receptor beta chains follows, all from one sample in a study of PD-1 blockade in classical Hodgkin lymphoma. Here immunoSEQ multiplex PCR was the method, and the copy in TCRdb shows in-frame clones only, minus some. The sample holds around 14,000 clones, around 80% seen once. The input for sequencing was peripheral blood mononuclear cells (PBMCs), taken before the second cycle of nivolumab. These receptor sequences come from a human donor with classical Hodgkin lymphoma. Each CDR3 is given with its conserved first and last residue. A D gene is named only where the DNA matches it firmly. Only part of the rows carry a size: once, few, many, or a class if the clone is expanded.

j_call: TRBJ1-2
d_call: NA
v_call: TRBV4-1
clone_size: NA
cdr3_nt: TGCGCCAGCAGCCAAGATCCCTCTCGGGGCTATGGCTACACCTTC
cdr3_aa: CASSQDPSRGYGYTF

j_call: TRBJ1-2
d_call: NA
v_call: TRBV5-6
clone_size: NA
cdr3_nt: TGTGCCAGCAGCCCCTTGAAAGGGGATGGCTACACCTTC
cdr3_aa: CASSPLKGDGYTF

j_call: TRBJ2-7
d_call: NA
v_call: TRBV4-1
clone_size: NA
cdr3_nt: TGCGCCAGCAGCCCACTTGTGGGGAGGTACGAGCAGTACTTC
cdr3_aa: CASSPLVGRYEQYF

j_call: TRBJ2-1
d_call: NA
v_call: TRBV5-8
clone_size: NA
cdr3_nt: TGTGCCAGCAGCTTGGAACCAGTCTACAATGAGCAGTTCTTC
cdr3_aa: CASSLEPVYNEQFF

j_call: TRBJ1-5
d_call: NA
v_call: TRBV27
clone_size: NA
cdr3_nt: TGTGCCAGCAGCCACACACGGAGCAATCAGCCCCAGCATTTT
cdr3_aa: CASSHTRSNQPQHF

j_call: TRBJ2-1
d_call: NA
v_call: TRBV4-1
clone_size: once
cdr3_nt: TGCGCCAGCAGCCAAGAGGGGACCTACAATGAGCAGTTCTTC
cdr3_aa: CASSQEGTYNEQFF

j_call: TRBJ2-5
d_call: NA
v_call: TRBV20-1
clone_size: NA
cdr3_nt: TGCAGTGCTAGACGCCAAGAGACCCAGTACTTC
cdr3_aa: CSARRQETQYF

j_call: TRBJ2-5
d_call: NA
v_call: TRBV6-5
clone_size: NA
cdr3_nt: TGTGCCAGCAGTTACTCGATGACTCAAGAGACCCAGTACTTC
cdr3_aa: CASSYSMTQETQYF

j_call: TRBJ1-1
d_call: NA
v_call: TRBV18
clone_size: NA
cdr3_nt: TGTGCCAGCTCCCTTGACGCAGGGAGCCCATTTACTGAAGCTTTCTTT
cdr3_aa: CASSLDAGSPFTEAFF

j_call: TRBJ1-4
d_call: NA
v_call: TRBV19
clone_size: NA
cdr3_nt: TGTGCCAGTAGTATAGGGACTCCGGGAGGGGACCTTAGGAATGAAAAACTGTTTTTT
cdr3_aa: CASSIGTPGGDLRNEKLFF

j_call: TRBJ2-5
d_call: NA
v_call: TRBV20-1
clone_size: NA
cdr3_nt: TGCAGTGCCTACCAAGAGACCCAGTACTTC
cdr3_aa: CSAYQETQYF

j_call: TRBJ1-4
d_call: NA
v_call: TRBV29-1
clone_size: NA
cdr3_nt: TGCAGCGTTGAAACAGGTCGTGAAAAACTGTTTTTT
cdr3_aa: CSVETGREKLFF

j_call: TRBJ2-5
d_call: NA
v_call: TRBV7-2
clone_size: NA
cdr3_nt: TGTGCCAGCAGCTTAGCGCAGCCCCGGGGGAAAGAGACCCAGTACTTC
cdr3_aa: CASSLAQPRGKETQYF

j_call: TRBJ1-2
d_call: NA
v_call: TRBV10-2
clone_size: NA
cdr3_nt: TGCGCCAGCACAGACCTCGGGGGGCTGGGCTATGGCTACACCTTC
cdr3_aa: CASTDLGGLGYGYTF

j_call: TRBJ1-2
d_call: TRBD1
v_call: TRBV4-3
clone_size: NA
cdr3_nt: TGCGCCAGCAGCCTCGGGACAGACGCTAACTATGGCTACACCTTC
cdr3_aa: CASSLGTDANYGYTF

j_call: TRBJ2-2
d_call: NA
v_call: TRBV7-9
clone_size: NA
cdr3_nt: TGTGCCAGCAGCTTAGAACTAGCGAACACCGGGGAGCTGTTTTTT
cdr3_aa: CASSLELANTGELFF

j_call: TRBJ1-1
d_call: NA
v_call: TRBV10-3
clone_size: few
cdr3_nt: TGTGCCATCAGACCGGGACTGGACACTGAAGCTTTCTTT
cdr3_aa: CAIRPGLDTEAFF

j_call: TRBJ1-1
d_call: NA
v_call: TRBV7-2
clone_size: NA
cdr3_nt: TGTGCCAGCAGCATCAGGGTTGAAGCTTTCTTT
cdr3_aa: CASSIRVEAFF

j_call: TRBJ2-5
d_call: NA
v_call: TRBV6-4
clone_size: NA
cdr3_nt: TGTGCCAGCAGTGGACGACCTGGAGAGACCCAGTACTTC
cdr3_aa: CASSGRPGETQYF

j_call: TRBJ1-4
d_call: TRBD1
v_call: TRBV2
clone_size: once
cdr3_nt: TGTGCCAGCAGTGTAATCGGCAGCGCAGGGGGCGATGAAAAACTGTTTTTT
cdr3_aa: CASSVIGSAGGDEKLFF

j_call: TRBJ2-5
d_call: NA
v_call: TRBV7-6
clone_size: NA
cdr3_nt: TGTGCCAGCAGCGTTCTTTACAGGGGGACTAAGGAGACCCAGTACTTC
cdr3_aa: CASSVLYRGTKETQYF

j_call: TRBJ2-7
d_call: NA
v_call: TRBV7-2
clone_size: NA
cdr3_nt: TGTGCCAGCAGCTGGGCTGGGAGCTCCTACGAGCAGTACTTC
cdr3_aa: CASSWAGSSYEQYF

j_call: TRBJ1-3
d_call: NA
v_call: TRBV9
clone_size: once
cdr3_nt: TGTGCCAGCAGCCCCAGTGATCGAAACACCATATATTTT
cdr3_aa: CASSPSDRNTIYF

j_call: TRBJ1-5
d_call: NA
v_call: TRBV28
clone_size: NA
cdr3_nt: TGTGCCAGCAAGGATTGGGACAACCGATTCCTACCCCAGCATTTT
cdr3_aa: CASKDWDNRFLPQHF